This TCR beta chain appears in the sequencing data of a study of T cell responses to AZD1222 COVID-19 vaccine. Whole-study findings and limits: Vaccine-associated CD4 TCRs spanned spike, dominant at 160-218 and 743-854.

The CDR3 contains 14 residues. Germline CDR1 reads MDHEN; CDR2 reads SYDVKM. V gave up 5 bases and J gave up 0 bases, with 11 bases separating them. Data came from immunoSEQ multiplex PCR; TCRdb stores just in-frame clones and leaves some out. The top ten hold under 4.5% of the sample, which has some 97,000 clones, around 87% seen once. On this clone: Its antigen is unknown.

The gene calls are TRBV28 and TRBJ2-7, with a weak D call TRBD1 (6 bases). The input for sequencing was peripheral blood, taken on day 0 of MenACWY control vaccination. The sequence was obtained from an adult in good health. The CDR3 sequence is CASSPGQSSYEQYF. For the CDR3, the DNA is TGTGCCAGCAGTCCTGGACAGAGCTCCTACGAGCAGTACTTC.